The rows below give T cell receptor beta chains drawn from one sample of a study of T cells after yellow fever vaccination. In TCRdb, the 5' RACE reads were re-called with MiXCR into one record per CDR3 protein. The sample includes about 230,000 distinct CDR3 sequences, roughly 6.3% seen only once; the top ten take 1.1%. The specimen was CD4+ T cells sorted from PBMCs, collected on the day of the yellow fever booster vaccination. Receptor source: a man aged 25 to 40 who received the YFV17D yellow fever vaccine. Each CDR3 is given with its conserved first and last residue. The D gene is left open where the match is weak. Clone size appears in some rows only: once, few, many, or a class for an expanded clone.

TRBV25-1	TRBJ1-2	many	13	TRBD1	TGTGCCAGCAGTTTGGACAGGGGCTATGGCTACACCTTC	CASSLDRGYGYTF
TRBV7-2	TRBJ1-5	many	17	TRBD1	TGTGCCAGCAGCCTTCCCCCCGGGACAGGGGGCAATCAGCCCCAGCATTTT	CASSLPPGTGGNQPQHF
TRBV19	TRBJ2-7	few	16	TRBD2	TGTGCCAGTAGTCATACTAGCGGGAGGCCCCCCTACGAGCAGTACTTC	CASSHTSGRPPYEQYF
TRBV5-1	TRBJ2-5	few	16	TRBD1	TGCGCCAGCAGCTTGGAAGTCGACAGGGGAAGGCAGACCCAGTACTTC	CASSLEVDRGRQTQYF
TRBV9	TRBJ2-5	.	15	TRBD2	TGTGCCAGCAGCGTAGACGGGACTAGCGAAGAGACCCAGTACTTC	CASSVDGTSEETQYF
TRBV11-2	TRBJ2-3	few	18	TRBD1	TGTGCCAGCAGCTTTCGCCGTCACAGGGGTGAGGGGGAAGATACGCAGTATTTT	CASSFRRHRGEGEDTQYF
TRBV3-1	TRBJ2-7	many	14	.	TGTGCCAGCAGACCCCACGGGACAACCTACGAGCAGTACTTC	CASRPHGTTYEQYF
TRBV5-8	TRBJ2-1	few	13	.	TGTGCCAGCAGTTCTCCCGGACAAGATGAGCAGTTCTTC	CASSSPGQDEQFF
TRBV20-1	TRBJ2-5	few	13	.	TGCAGTGCTAGTAACGGATATCAAGAGACCCAGTACTTC	CSASNGYQETQYF
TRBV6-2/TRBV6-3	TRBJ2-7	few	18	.	TGTGCCAGCAGTCCCCCGGTTCCCAACAGGGAATCCGACTACGAGCAGTACTTC	CASSPPVPNRESDYEQYF
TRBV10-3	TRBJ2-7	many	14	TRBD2	TGTGCCATCAGTGAGTCCGGGACTAGGCACGAGCAGTACTTC	CAISESGTRHEQYF
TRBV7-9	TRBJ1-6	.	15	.	TGTGCCAGCAGCTTAGAGGCCGGGGCTAATTCACCCCTCCACTTT	CASSLEAGANSPLHF
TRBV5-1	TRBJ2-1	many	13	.	TGCGCCAGCAGCCCCGTCCCCAACAATGAGCAGTTCTTC	CASSPVPNNEQFF
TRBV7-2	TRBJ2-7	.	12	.	TGTGCCAGCGCGGGTCCCCGGGACGAGCAGTACTTC	CASAGPRDEQYF
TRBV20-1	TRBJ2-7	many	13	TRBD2	TGCAGTGCTAGTAGCGGGACAACCTACGAGCAGTACTTC	CSASSGTTYEQYF
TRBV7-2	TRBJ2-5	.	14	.	TGTGCCAGCAGCAAAAGGGGGGCGGCGGAGACCCAGTACTTC	CASSKRGAAETQYF
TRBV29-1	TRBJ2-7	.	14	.	TGCAGCGCCCGCCCTGAGGGCCGGTCCTACGAGCAGTACTTC	CSARPEGRSYEQYF
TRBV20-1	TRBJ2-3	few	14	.	TGCAGTGCGTTCCCTTTGACCAGCACAGATACGCAGTATTTT	CSAFPLTSTDTQYF
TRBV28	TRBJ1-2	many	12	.	TGTGCCAGCATCCCCTCGGCAGGAGGCTACACCTTC	CASIPSAGGYTF
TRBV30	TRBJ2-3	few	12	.	TGTGCCTGGACTACTAGTGGAGATACGCAGTATTTT	CAWTTSGDTQYF
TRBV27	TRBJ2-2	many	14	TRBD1	TGTGCCAGCAGTTTGAACAGGGGAACCGGGGAGCTGTTTTTT	CASSLNRGTGELFF
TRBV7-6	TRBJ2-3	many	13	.	TGTGCCAGCACGCGGCCCCCCACAGATACGCAGTATTTT	CASTRPPTDTQYF
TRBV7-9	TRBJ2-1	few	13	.	TGTGCCAGCAGCTCAACTTCCGATAATGAGCAGTTCTTC	CASSSTSDNEQFF
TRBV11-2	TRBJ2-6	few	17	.	TGTGCCAGCAGCTTAGATGAGGGGCTCTCTAGGGCCAACGTCCTGACTTTC	CASSLDEGLSRANVLTF
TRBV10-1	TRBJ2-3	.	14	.	TGCGCCAGCAGTGACCGACAGAGCACAGATACGCAGTATTTT	CASSDRQSTDTQYF
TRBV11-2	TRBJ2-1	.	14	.	TGTGCCAGCAGTAGGACACCCTCCTACAATGAGCAGTTCTTC	CASSRTPSYNEQFF
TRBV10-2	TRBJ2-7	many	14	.	TGCGCCAGCTCAGTGGGGCCTAGCTCCTACGAGCAGTACTTC	CASSVGPSSYEQYF
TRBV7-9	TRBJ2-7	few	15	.	TGTGCCAGCAGCTTAGCCGAGACAGCTACCTACGAGCAGTACTTC	CASSLAETATYEQYF
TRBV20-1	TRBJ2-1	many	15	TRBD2	TGCAGTGCTGCTCGGCGGGCTAGCGGTGAGAATGAGCAGTTCTTC	CSAARRASGENEQFF
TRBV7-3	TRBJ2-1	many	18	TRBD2	TGTGCCAGCAGCTTATTACCTCCGACTAGCGGGAGTTTAGATGAGCAGTTCTTC	CASSLLPPTSGSLDEQFF
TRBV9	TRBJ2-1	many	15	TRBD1	TGTGCCAGCAGCGCAAGGACAGGGAGCGCTAGTGAGCAGTTCTTC	CASSARTGSASEQFF
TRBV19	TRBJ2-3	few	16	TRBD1	TGTGCCAGCCAAATTAGGACAGGGGAGAGCACAGATACGCAGTATTTT	CASQIRTGESTDTQYF
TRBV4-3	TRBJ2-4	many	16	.	TGCGCCAGCAGCCAAGATGGGACGCTAGCCAAAAACATTCAGTACTTC	CASSQDGTLAKNIQYF
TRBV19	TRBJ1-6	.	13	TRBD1	TGTGCCAGTACTGGACAGGGATCTTCACCCCTCCACTTT	CASTGQGSSPLHF
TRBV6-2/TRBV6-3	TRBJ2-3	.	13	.	TGTGCCACGCGGAGGGGGACGGCAGATACGCAGTATTTT	CATRRGTADTQYF
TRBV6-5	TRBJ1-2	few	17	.	TGTGCCAGCAGTTACTCGGTTTCGACACCGGGGGGCTATGGCTACACCTTC	CASSYSVSTPGGYGYTF
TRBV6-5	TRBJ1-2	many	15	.	TGTGCCAGCAGTTACCGGGACCGAGGGAACTATGGCTACACCTTC	CASSYRDRGNYGYTF
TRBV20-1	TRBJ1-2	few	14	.	TGCAGTGCTAGGGTTCAACAGCCTAACTATGGCTACACCTTC	CSARVQQPNYGYTF
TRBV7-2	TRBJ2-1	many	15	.	TGTGCCAGCAGCTTAGGGGAGAGCTCCTACAATGAGCAGTTCTTC	CASSLGESSYNEQFF
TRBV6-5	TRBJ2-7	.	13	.	TGTGCCAGCACAATCACCGGCGGGTACGAGCAGTACTTC	CASTITGGYEQYF
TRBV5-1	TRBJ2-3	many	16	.	TGCGCCAGCAGCAACCCCACGGGACGGAGCACAGATACGCAGTATTTT	CASSNPTGRSTDTQYF
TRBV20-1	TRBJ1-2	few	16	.	TGCAGTGCCGCTCTGGCCCGTCTCGACAGGCGCGATGACTGCACCTTC	CSAALARLDRRDDCTF
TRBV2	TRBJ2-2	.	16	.	TGTGCCAGCAGTAGGTGGGCCCATTCTAACACCGGGGAGCTGTTTTTT	CASSRWAHSNTGELFF
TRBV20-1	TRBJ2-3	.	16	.	TGCAGTGCTAGCTGGTGGGCTCGATTGACAGGTGATACGCAGTATTTT	CSASWWARLTGDTQYF
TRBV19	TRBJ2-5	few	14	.	TGTGCCAGTAGTGTGACAGGGGACTACGAGACCCAGTACTTC	CASSVTGDYETQYF
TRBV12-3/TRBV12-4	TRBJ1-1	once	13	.	TGTGCCAGCAGTCACGTCCAGGGAACTGAAGCTTTCTTT	CASSHVQGTEAFF
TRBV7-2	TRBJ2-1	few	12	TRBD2	TGTGCCAGCAGCGGTAGCGGGATGGAGCAGTTCTTC	CASSGSGMEQFF
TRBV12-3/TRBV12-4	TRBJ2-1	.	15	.	TGTGCCAGCAGTTTTGAGCGGGCCTCCTACAATGAGCAGTTCTTC	CASSFERASYNEQFF
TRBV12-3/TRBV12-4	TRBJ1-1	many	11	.	TGTGCCAGCACGACACCATATCGAGCTTTCTTT	CASTTPYRAFF
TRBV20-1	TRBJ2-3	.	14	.	TGCAGTGCTGGCCCCCAGCGGCGCACAGATACGCAGTATTTT	CSAGPQRRTDTQYF
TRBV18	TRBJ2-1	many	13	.	TGTGCCAGCTCACCAGCTTTATCCGGGGAGCAGTTCTTC	CASSPALSGEQFF
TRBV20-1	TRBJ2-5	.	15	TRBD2	TGCAGTGCTAGAGTGGCTAGCGGGAGACAAGAGACCCAGTACTTC	CSARVASGRQETQYF
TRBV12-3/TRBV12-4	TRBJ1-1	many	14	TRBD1	TGTGCCAGCAGTTTAGGACAGGGGGCCGGTGAAGCTTTCTTT	CASSLGQGAGEAFF
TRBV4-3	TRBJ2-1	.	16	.	TGCGCCAGCAGCCAAGAACTTCCGGGACTGGGTTATGAGCAGTTCTTC	CASSQELPGLGYEQFF
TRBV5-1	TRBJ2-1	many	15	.	TGCGCCAGCAGCAGAGGGAATCTGGCCTACAATGAGCAGTTCTTC	CASSRGNLAYNEQFF
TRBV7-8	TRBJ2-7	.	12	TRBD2	TGTGCCAGCAGCCCGCTAGCGGGAGAGCAGTACTTC	CASSPLAGEQYF
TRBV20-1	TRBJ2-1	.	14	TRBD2	TGCAGTGCTAATAGCGGGAGTTCATACAATGAGCAGTTCTTC	CSANSGSSYNEQFF
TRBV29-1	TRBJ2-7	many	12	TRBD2	TGCAGCGTTACTAGCGGATCCTACGAGCAGTACTTC	CSVTSGSYEQYF
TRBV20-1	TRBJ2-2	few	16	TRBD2	TGCAGTGCTAGAGATGTAGCGGGAGGGCCCCCCGGGGAGCTGTTTTTT	CSARDVAGGPPGELFF
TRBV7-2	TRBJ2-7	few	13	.	TGTGCCAGCAGCTCTGGACCCGGCGGGGAGCAGTACTTC	CASSSGPGGEQYF